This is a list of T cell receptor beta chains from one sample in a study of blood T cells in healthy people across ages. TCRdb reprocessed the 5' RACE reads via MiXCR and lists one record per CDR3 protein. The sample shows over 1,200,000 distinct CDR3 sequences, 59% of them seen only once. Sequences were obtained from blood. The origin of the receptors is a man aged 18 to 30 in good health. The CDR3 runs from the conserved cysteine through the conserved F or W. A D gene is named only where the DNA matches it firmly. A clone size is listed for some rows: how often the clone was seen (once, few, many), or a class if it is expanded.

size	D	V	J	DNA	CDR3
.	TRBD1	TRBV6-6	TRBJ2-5	TGTGCCAGCAGTCGGACAGGAATGGGCCAAGAGACCCAGTACTTC	CASSRTGMGQETQYF
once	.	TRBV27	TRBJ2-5	TGTGCCAGCAGTTTAGTGGGTAGCGCCTACCAAGAGACCCAGTACTTC	CASSLVGSAYQETQYF
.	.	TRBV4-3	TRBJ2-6	TGCGCCAGCAGCCAAGATTCAGGGCCGGTTTTTGGGGCCAACGTCCTGACTTTC	CASSQDSGPVFGANVLTF
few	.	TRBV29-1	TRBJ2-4	TGCAGCGTTCTGTACGCCAAAAACATTCAGTACTTC	CSVLYAKNIQYF
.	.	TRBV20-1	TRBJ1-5	TGCAGTGCTAGATACGGGCAGCCACCAGGGCCCCAGCATTTT	CSARYGQPPGPQHF
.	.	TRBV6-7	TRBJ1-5	TGTGCCAGCAGTTCTGAGAGCATATTACTTAGGAGCAATCAGCCCCAGCATTTT	CASSSESILLRSNQPQHF
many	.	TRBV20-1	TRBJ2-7	TGCAGTGCGGGTGCCCCCCGCGGAGCGGACTTTACCTACGAGCAGTACTTC	CSAGAPRGADFTYEQYF
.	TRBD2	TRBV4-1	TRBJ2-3	TGCGCCAGCAGCCAAGGTCCCTCCCGGGGGGACACAGATACGCAGTATTTT	CASSQGPSRGDTDTQYF
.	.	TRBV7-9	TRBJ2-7	TGTGCCAGCAGCTTAGCTTTCGGACGTTCCTACGAGCAGTACTTC	CASSLAFGRSYEQYF
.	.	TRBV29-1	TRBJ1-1	TGCAGCGCTTTTGTGAACACTGAAGCTTTCTTT	CSAFVNTEAFF
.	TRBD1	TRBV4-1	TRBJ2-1	TGCGCCAGCAGACAAGAGACAGGGGGTAAAAATGAGCAGTTCTTC	CASRQETGGKNEQFF
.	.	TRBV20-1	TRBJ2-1	TGCAGTGCTAAGGACTGGAACTACAATGAGCAGTTCTTC	CSAKDWNYNEQFF
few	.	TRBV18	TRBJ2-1	TGTGCCAGCTCACCAGGCAGAGACAATGAGCAGTTCTTC	CASSPGRDNEQFF
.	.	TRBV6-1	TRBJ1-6	TGTGCCAGCAGTGAAGTGCATTCACCCCTCCACTTT	CASSEVHSPLHF
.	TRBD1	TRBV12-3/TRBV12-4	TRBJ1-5	TGTGCCAGCAGTCTTGGACAGGGGGAAGGTCAGCCCCAGCATTTT	CASSLGQGEGQPQHF
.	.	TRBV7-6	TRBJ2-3	TGTGCCAGCAGCTTAGTTCCGGGTCTCACAGATACGCAGTATTTT	CASSLVPGLTDTQYF
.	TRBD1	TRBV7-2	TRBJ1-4	TGTGCCAGCAGCCCCCGTGACAGGGTAGAAAAACTGTTTTTT	CASSPRDRVEKLFF
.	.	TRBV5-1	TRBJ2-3	TGCGCCAGCAGATTTGTGACGATTACAGATACGCAGTATTTT	CASRFVTITDTQYF
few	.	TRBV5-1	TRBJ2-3	TGCGCCAGCAGTCCCAGCGACCCCACAGATACGCAGTATTTT	CASSPSDPTDTQYF
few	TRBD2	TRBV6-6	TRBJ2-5	TGTGCCAGCAGCCAACTAGCGGGAAACCAAGAGACCCAGTACTTC	CASSQLAGNQETQYF
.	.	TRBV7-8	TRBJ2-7	TGTGCCAGCAGCTTAGACGCCCTCTCCTACGAGCAGTACTTC	CASSLDALSYEQYF
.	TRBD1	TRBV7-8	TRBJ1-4	TGTGCCAGCGGGACAGGGGTACATGAAAAACTGTTTTTT	CASGTGVHEKLFF
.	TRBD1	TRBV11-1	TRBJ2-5	TGTGCCAGCAGCTTAGAGACAGGGGTGCAAGAGACCCAGTACTTC	CASSLETGVQETQYF
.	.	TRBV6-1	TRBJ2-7	TGTGCCAGCCCACAGGCTTTTGGTGACGAGCAGTACTTC	CASPQAFGDEQYF
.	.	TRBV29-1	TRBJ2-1	TGCAGCGTTGCATCGAGACTAACGGGGCACGAGCAGTTCTTC	CSVASRLTGHEQFF
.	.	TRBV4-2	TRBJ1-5	TGTGCCAGCAGCCAAGAGAAGGGCGATAGCAATCAGCCCCAGCATTTT	CASSQEKGDSNQPQHF
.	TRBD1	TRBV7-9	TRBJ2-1	TGTGCCAGCAGCTTCACAGGGGGCCTTGAGCAGTTCTTC	CASSFTGGLEQFF
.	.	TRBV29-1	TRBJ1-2	TGCAGCGTTACTGACTTACAGGGTATGAGGAATGGCTACACCTTC	CSVTDLQGMRNGYTF
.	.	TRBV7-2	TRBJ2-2	TGTGCCAGCAGCTCTGCAGCGGGTTACGGGGAGCTGTTTTTT	CASSSAAGYGELFF
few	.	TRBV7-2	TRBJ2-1	TGTGCCAGCAGCTTAGGGATTCAGGGCAATGAGCAGTTCTTC	CASSLGIQGNEQFF
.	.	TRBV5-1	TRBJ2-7	TGCGCCAGCAGCATCCAGGGGACTACCTACGAGCAGTACTTC	CASSIQGTTYEQYF
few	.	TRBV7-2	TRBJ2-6	TGTGCCAGCAGCTTAGGGGTGGAGGCCAACGTCCTGACTTTC	CASSLGVEANVLTF
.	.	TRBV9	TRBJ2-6	TGTGCCAGCGGGAACTCTGGGGCCAACGTCCTGACTTTC	CASGNSGANVLTF
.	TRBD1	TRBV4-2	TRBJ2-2	TGTGCCAGCAGCCGCCGTCAGGGGACAGGATTAATTCCAGGCCGGGAGCTGTTTTTT	CASSRRQGTGLIPGRELFF
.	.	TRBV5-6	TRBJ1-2	TGTGCTGGCAGCTTTATGGTCGGGACCTTCTATGGCTACACCTTC	CAGSFMVGTFYGYTF
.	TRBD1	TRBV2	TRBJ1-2	TGTGCCAGCAGTCACGGACAGGATGGCTACACCTTC	CASSHGQDGYTF
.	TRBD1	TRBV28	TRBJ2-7	TGTGCCAGCAGTTTACAGGACAGGATCTACGAGCAGTACTTC	CASSLQDRIYEQYF
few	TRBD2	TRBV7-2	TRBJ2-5	TGTGCCAGCAGCCCAGGACTAGCTGCAGAGACCCAGTACTTC	CASSPGLAAETQYF
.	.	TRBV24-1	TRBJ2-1	TGTGCCACCAGTGATTTTCGGCAGGGAATCTACAATGAGCAGTTCTTC	CATSDFRQGIYNEQFF
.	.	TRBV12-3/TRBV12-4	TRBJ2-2	TGTGCCAGCAGTTTTCAGGGCCCCGGAAACACCGGGGAGCTGTTTTTT	CASSFQGPGNTGELFF